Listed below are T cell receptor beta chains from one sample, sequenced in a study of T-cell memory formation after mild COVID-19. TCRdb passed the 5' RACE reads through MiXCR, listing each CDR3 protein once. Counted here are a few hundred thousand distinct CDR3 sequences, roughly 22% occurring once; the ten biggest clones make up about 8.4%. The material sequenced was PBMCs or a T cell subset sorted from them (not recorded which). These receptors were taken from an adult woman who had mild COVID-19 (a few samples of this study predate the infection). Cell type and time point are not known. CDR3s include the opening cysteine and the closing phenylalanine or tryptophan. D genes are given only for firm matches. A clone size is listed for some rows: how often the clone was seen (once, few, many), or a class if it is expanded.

CDR3: CASSPHNPGQGWTEAFF; DNA: TGTGCCAGCTCACCACATAATCCGGGACAGGGTTGGACTGAAGCTTTCTTT; size: few; V: TRBV18; D: TRBD1; J: TRBJ1-1
CDR3: CASSQGDFYYEQYF; DNA: TGTGCCAGCAGCCAAGGGGACTTCTACTACGAGCAGTACTTC; size: .; V: TRBV14; D: .; J: TRBJ2-7
CDR3: CASSPQEMRARAQHF; DNA: TGTGCCAGTAGTCCACAGGAGATGCGGGCCCGGGCCCAGCATTTT; size: .; V: TRBV19; D: .; J: TRBJ1-5
CDR3: CASSLLATGGKNEQYF; DNA: TGCGCCAGCAGCTTGTTGGCCACAGGGGGCAAGAACGAGCAGTACTTC; size: few; V: TRBV5-1; D: TRBD1; J: TRBJ2-7
CDR3: CASSPRDRVYTEAFF; DNA: TGTGCCAGCTCACCTCGGGACAGGGTGTACACTGAAGCTTTCTTT; size: .; V: TRBV18; D: TRBD1; J: TRBJ1-1
CDR3: CASSVKGLGLTGELFF; DNA: TGTGCCAGCAGCGTAAAGGGACTAGGATTGACCGGGGAGCTGTTTTTT; size: few; V: TRBV9; D: TRBD2; J: TRBJ2-2
CDR3: CSATASGNHEQYF; DNA: TGCAGTGCTACGGCTAGCGGGAACCACGAGCAGTACTTC; size: few; V: TRBV20-1; D: TRBD2; J: TRBJ2-7
CDR3: CASTDEGYTEAFF; DNA: TGTGCCAGCACCGACGAGGGGTACACTGAAGCTTTCTTT; size: few; V: TRBV6-2/TRBV6-3; D: .; J: TRBJ1-1
CDR3: CASRLQPTGTGDEQYF; DNA: TGCGCCAGCAGGCTCCAACCCACCGGGACAGGGGACGAGCAGTACTTC; size: .; V: TRBV4-1; D: TRBD1; J: TRBJ2-7
CDR3: CASSPRQALQEKLFF; DNA: TGTGCCAGTAGTCCGCGACAGGCTTTGCAAGAAAAACTGTTTTTT; size: .; V: TRBV19; D: .; J: TRBJ1-4
CDR3: CSANRQGSVAEAFF; DNA: TGCAGTGCTAACCGACAGGGGAGCGTCGCTGAAGCTTTCTTT; size: .; V: TRBV20-1; D: TRBD1; J: TRBJ1-1
CDR3: CASFLAVGELFF; DNA: TGTGCCAGCTTCCTAGCGGTCGGGGAGCTGTTTTTT; size: .; V: TRBV12-3/TRBV12-4; D: TRBD2; J: TRBJ2-2
CDR3: CASSSGGGAFDEQFF; DNA: TGTGCCAGCAGCTCAGGGGGGGGCGCTTTTGATGAGCAGTTCTTC; size: few; V: TRBV7-6; D: .; J: TRBJ2-1
CDR3: CASSPPGGNSETQYF; DNA: TGTGCCAGCTCACCACCAGGGGGTAATTCGGAGACCCAGTACTTC; size: few; V: TRBV18; D: .; J: TRBJ2-5
CDR3: CASSPRTGMLGNTIYF; DNA: TGTGCCAGCAGCCCAAGGACAGGGATGCTCGGAAACACCATATATTTT; size: .; V: TRBV27; D: TRBD1; J: TRBJ1-3
CDR3: CATSDRWGPTDTQYF; DNA: TGTGCCACCAGTGATCGGTGGGGCCCCACAGATACGCAGTATTTT; size: few; V: TRBV24-1; D: .; J: TRBJ2-3
CDR3: CASSLMVGEQYF; DNA: TGTGCCAGCAGCTTGATGGTCGGCGAGCAGTACTTC; size: few; V: TRBV7-9; D: .; J: TRBJ2-7
CDR3: CASSSSRSSTDTQYF; DNA: TGTGCCAGCAGCAGCAGCCGGTCTAGCACAGATACGCAGTATTTT; size: .; V: TRBV7-8; D: .; J: TRBJ2-3
CDR3: CASSQSGELFF; DNA: TGTGCCAGCAGCCAATCCGGGGAGCTGTTTTTT; size: few; V: TRBV3-1; D: .; J: TRBJ2-2
CDR3: CASVASNQPQHF; DNA: TGTGCCAGCGTTGCCAGCAATCAGCCCCAGCATTTT; size: .; V: TRBV11-3; D: .; J: TRBJ1-5
CDR3: CASSLRLIPRPNYGYTF; DNA: TGTGCCAGCAGTTTGAGACTGATTCCTAGACCTAACTATGGCTACACCTTC; size: few; V: TRBV6-5; D: .; J: TRBJ1-2
CDR3: CASIPRKNPRNTEAFF; DNA: TGTGCCAGTATTCCCAGAAAGAACCCGAGGAACACTGAAGCTTTCTTT; size: few; V: TRBV19; D: .; J: TRBJ1-1
CDR3: CASSIDRGPEAFF; DNA: TGTGCCAGTAGTATAGACCGGGGACCGGAAGCTTTCTTT; size: few; V: TRBV19; D: .; J: TRBJ1-1
CDR3: CASSLAYLDGTEAFF; DNA: TGCGCCAGCAGCTTGGCCTATCTTGACGGTACTGAAGCTTTCTTT; size: .; V: TRBV5-1; D: .; J: TRBJ1-1
CDR3: CASSQPGLAGYSTDTQYF; DNA: TGTGCCAGCAGCCAACCGGGACTAGCGGGATACTCCACAGATACGCAGTATTTT; size: .; V: TRBV11-2; D: TRBD2; J: TRBJ2-3
CDR3: CAWSVGVSTEAFF; DNA: TGTGCCTGGAGTGTCGGGGTGTCCACTGAAGCTTTCTTT; size: .; V: TRBV30; D: .; J: TRBJ1-1
CDR3: CASSLVRDLEQFF; DNA: TGTGCCAGCAGCTTAGTTCGGGATCTGGAGCAGTTCTTC; size: .; V: TRBV7-2; D: .; J: TRBJ2-1
CDR3: CSASPFLAGANVLTF; DNA: TGCAGTGCTAGTCCTTTTCTCGCTGGGGCCAACGTCCTGACTTTC; size: .; V: TRBV20-1; D: .; J: TRBJ2-6
CDR3: CASSNDRGGYTF; DNA: TGTGCCAGCAGTAACGACAGGGGAGGCTACACCTTC; size: .; V: TRBV2; D: TRBD1; J: TRBJ1-2
CDR3: CASSFGRAGDTQYF; DNA: TGTGCCAGCTCATTCGGCAGGGCCGGGGATACGCAGTATTTT; size: .; V: TRBV18; D: .; J: TRBJ2-3
CDR3: CASSSDSHYGYTF; DNA: TGTGCCAGCAGTTCAGACAGCCACTATGGCTACACCTTC; size: few; V: TRBV7-8; D: .; J: TRBJ1-2
CDR3: CASSLSVAASSGNTIYF; DNA: TGCGCCAGCAGCTTGAGTGTAGCCGCAAGCTCTGGAAACACCATATATTTT; size: .; V: TRBV5-1; D: .; J: TRBJ1-3
CDR3: CASSDRGYEQFF; DNA: TGTGCCAGTAGTGACAGGGGTTATGAGCAGTTCTTC; size: few; V: TRBV19; D: TRBD1; J: TRBJ2-1
CDR3: CASSLRGNSNQPQHF; DNA: TGTGCCAGCAGCTTACGTGGGAATAGCAATCAGCCCCAGCATTTT; size: few; V: TRBV7-2; D: .; J: TRBJ1-5
CDR3: CASSVGTGGSGEKLFF; DNA: TGTGCCAGCAGCGTAGGGACAGGGGGCAGCGGAGAAAAACTGTTTTTT; size: once; V: TRBV9; D: TRBD1; J: TRBJ1-4
CDR3: CASSFRGVSQLGGYTF; DNA: TGTGCCAGCAGCTTCCGAGGGGTATCGCAATTAGGTGGCTACACCTTC; size: .; V: TRBV7-2; D: .; J: TRBJ1-2
CDR3: CSARWQGQETQYF; DNA: TGCAGTGCTAGATGGCAGGGTCAAGAGACCCAGTACTTC; size: few; V: TRBV20-1; D: .; J: TRBJ2-5
CDR3: CASNLQGSYEQYF; DNA: TGTGCCAGCAATTTACAGGGTTCCTACGAGCAGTACTTC; size: few; V: TRBV12-3/TRBV12-4; D: .; J: TRBJ2-7
CDR3: CASSTQDRPQETQYF; DNA: TGTGCCAGCAGTACGCAAGACAGGCCGCAAGAGACCCAGTACTTC; size: few; V: TRBV27; D: .; J: TRBJ2-5
CDR3: CASSSGPGLFGEKLFF; DNA: TGCGCCAGCAGCTCCGGGCCCGGTCTATTCGGTGAAAAACTGTTTTTT; size: .; V: TRBV5-1; D: .; J: TRBJ1-4
CDR3: CASRPFLSQVYEQYF; DNA: TGTGCCAGCCGCCCCTTCCTCTCACAGGTGTACGAGCAGTACTTC; size: few; V: TRBV5-4; D: .; J: TRBJ2-7
CDR3: CASSLGVRGKANWEQFF; DNA: TGCGCCAGCAGCTTGGGGGTGCGCGGGAAGGCCAATTGGGAGCAGTTCTTC; size: .; V: TRBV5-1; D: .; J: TRBJ2-1
CDR3: CASSLAPAGVLNEQFF; DNA: TGTGCCAGCAGCTTAGCCCCGGCGGGAGTCCTGAATGAGCAGTTCTTC; size: few; V: TRBV7-2; D: TRBD2; J: TRBJ2-1
CDR3: CASSYGLNQPQHF; DNA: TGTGCCAGCAGTTACGGTCTCAATCAGCCCCAGCATTTT; size: .; V: TRBV6-2/TRBV6-3; D: .; J: TRBJ1-5
CDR3: CASSPLVRQGDYGYTF; DNA: TGTGCCAGCAGCCCTTTAGTCCGACAGGGGGACTATGGCTACACCTTC; size: .; V: TRBV5-4; D: TRBD1; J: TRBJ1-2
CDR3: CASTLSGGSTDTQYF; DNA: TGCGCCTCGACCCTTAGCGGGGGTTCCACAGATACGCAGTATTTT; size: .; V: TRBV5-1; D: TRBD2; J: TRBJ2-3
CDR3: CSASLAANTGELFF; DNA: TGCAGTGCTAGCCTAGCGGCGAACACCGGGGAGCTGTTTTTT; size: many; V: TRBV20-1; D: TRBD2; J: TRBJ2-2
CDR3: CSVEKTGGVYNEQFF; DNA: TGCAGCGTTGAAAAGACAGGGGGAGTTTACAATGAGCAGTTCTTC; size: few; V: TRBV29-1; D: TRBD1; J: TRBJ2-1
CDR3: CASSQPGTGSGNTIYF; DNA: TGTGCCAGCAGCCAGCCCGGGACAGGATCTGGAAACACCATATATTTT; size: .; V: TRBV14; D: TRBD1; J: TRBJ1-3
CDR3: CASRVGLQGLGYTF; DNA: TGTGCCAGCAGGGTGGGCCTCCAGGGATTGGGCTACACCTTC; size: .; V: TRBV27; D: .; J: TRBJ1-2
CDR3: CASSHDPPPSGANVLTF; DNA: TGCGCCAGCAGCCATGATCCCCCCCCCTCTGGGGCCAACGTCCTGACTTTC; size: .; V: TRBV4-1; D: .; J: TRBJ2-6
CDR3: CAISEGGQSGSYNEQFF; DNA: TGTGCCATCAGTGAGGGGGGGCAGAGTGGCTCCTACAATGAGCAGTTCTTC; size: few; V: TRBV10-3; D: .; J: TRBJ2-1
CDR3: CASSSWALTDTQYF; DNA: TGCGCCAGCAGCTCCTGGGCCCTCACAGATACGCAGTATTTT; size: .; V: TRBV5-1; D: .; J: TRBJ2-3
CDR3: CASSFEGPEAFF; DNA: TGTGCCAGCAGCTTTGAGGGCCCTGAAGCTTTCTTT; size: few; V: TRBV5-5; D: .; J: TRBJ1-1
CDR3: CSARDTSGGRNEQFF; DNA: TGCAGTGCTAGAGATACTAGCGGGGGGAGGAATGAGCAGTTCTTC; size: few; V: TRBV20-1; D: TRBD2; J: TRBJ2-1
CDR3: CASSREGQSVYEQYF; DNA: TGCGCCAGCAGCCGAGAGGGACAGTCCGTCTACGAGCAGTACTTC; size: .; V: TRBV5-1; D: TRBD1; J: TRBJ2-7
CDR3: CATGGGIRWGNTEAFF; DNA: TGTGCCACGGGGGGAGGTATTCGTTGGGGGAACACTGAAGCTTTCTTT; size: .; V: TRBV6-5; D: .; J: TRBJ1-1